This TCR beta chain was identified in a study of blood T cell repertoires in COVID-19. Turning to the study itself: Whether acute or convalescent, the COVID-19 samples came from the United States, Italy and Spain.

Original processing methods: Nucleated cell number was recorded as an estimate derived from reference gene primer amplification. Clones were read by immunoSEQ multiplex PCR, and TCRdb kept only the in-frame ones, dropping some. V, J and clone size are taken as reported in that table, and D and trimming were inferred from the DNA itself. The table has roughly 270,000 clones, 88% seen once; the top ten hold roughly 9.1%. Per the germline V gene, CDR1 is SNHLY and CDR2 is FYNNEI. The V end was cut by 7 bases, the J end by 2 bases, with 8 bases between. The CDR3 loop spans 12 amino acids. The sequence was collected from a man aged 18 to 30 with active or convalescent COVID-19. Input material: peripheral blood. The chain couples TRBV2 to TRBJ1-1; perhaps TRBD1 as D (5 bases). CDR3 sequence reads: CASTDKNTEAFF. CDR3 in DNA: TGTGCCAGCACGGACAAAAACACTGAAGCTTTCTTT.